The 29 T cell receptor beta chains below were found in one sample sequenced in a study of cytomegalovirus exposure and HLA in healthy donors. The PCR had 60 Vbeta and 13 Jbeta primers. Produced via immunoSEQ multiplex PCR; TCRdb's table is partial and in-frame only. The sample lists about 200,000 clones; more than 75% were seen once. The sequenced sample was PBMCs. These receptors came from a woman in her forties or fifties in good health and CMV-seropositive.

This clone was seen only once. The gene calls are TRBV4-3 and TRBJ2-5; TRBD1 might be the D (6 bases). The germline gives CDR1 LGHNA, CDR2 YSLEER. Trimming stripped 2 bases from V and 5 bases from J, with 15 bases between. CDR3 size: 15 residues. The CDR3 loop is CASSQHAAGEETQYF. CDR3 sequence (DNA): TGCGCCAGCAGCCAACACGCGGCAGGGGAGGAGACCCAGTACTTC.

This rearrangement joins TRBV6-5 to TRBJ1-2; 8 bases agree with TRBD1. Germline CDR1 is MNHEY and CDR2 is SVGAGI. V was pared by 4 bases and J by 2 bases, with 9 bases of the junction left unmatched. The CDR3 runs 16 residues. The CDR3 DNA reads as TGTGCCAGCAGTTCTATACGGACAGGGCCAAACTATGGCTACACCTTC. It translates to CASSSIRTGPNYGYTF.

The V and J genes are TRBV2 and TRBJ2-3; 7 bases are a match to TRBD2. CDR1 is SNHLY and CDR2 is FYNNEI in the germline V gene. After removal of 6 bases from V and 8 bases from J, the junction contained 8 bases not matched to a gene. The CDR3 totals 13 residues. The DNA for the CDR3 is TGTGCCAGCAGACCCGGGACTACTATTACGCAGTATTTT. It codes for CASRPGTTITQYF.

The chain links TRBV28 to TRBJ2-7; 7 nucleotides line up with TRBD2. From germline, CDR1 is MDHEN and CDR2 SYDVKM. V lost 6 bases and J lost 1; bases outside the gene matches: 9. There are 15 residues in the CDR3. The CDR3 sequence: CASSSPAGKSYEQYF. CDR3 nucleotide sequence: TGTGCCAGCAGCTCCCCAGCGGGGAAGTCCTACGAGCAGTACTTC.

The V gene is TRBV7-2, the J gene TRBJ2-5; D is unclear. This CDR3 has 17 amino acids. Trimming removed 1 base from V and 0 bases from J, with 15 bases in between. Germline assignment: CDR1 SGHTA and CDR2 FQGNSA. CDR3 in DNA: TGTGCCAGCAGCTTAGGGTACAGTTCTCTGTACCAAGAGACCCAGTACTTC. As protein: CASSLGYSSLYQETQYF.

This clone was detected only a few times. This sequence joins TRBV6-5 and TRBJ1-1; TRBD1 matches at 7 bases. This CDR3 comprises 13 residues. The V segment lost 7 bases and the J segment 4 bases; nucleotides outside the gene matches: 6. The germline V gene has CDR1 MNHEY and CDR2 SVGAGI. The CDR3 DNA follows: TGTGCCAGCAATACAGGGGAGGTCACTGAAGCTTTCTTT. As protein: CASNTGEVTEAFF.

Written as DNA, the CDR3 is TGCGCCAGCAGCTCCCGGACAGGGGAAGGGGCTGAGCAGTTCTTC. It encodes CASSSRTGEGAEQFF. The chain is built from TRBV5-1 and TRBJ2-1, with 9 bases matching TRBD1. Trimming at V came to 3 bases and at J to 9 bases, leaving 10 bases not matched to a gene. The germline V gene encodes CDR1 SGHRS and CDR2 YFSETQ. The CDR3 spans 15 residues.

This chain connects TRBV19 to TRBJ1-4; no clear D gene. The germline V gene encodes CDR1 LNHDA and CDR2 SQIVND (reference sequence). The CDR3 runs 12 residues. V lost 6 bases, J lost 8 bases, and 10 bases lay in between. CDR3 nucleotide sequence: TGTGCCAGTAGCTTAGTTAAGGAAAAACTGTTTTTT. Translation: CASSLVKEKLFF.

The V gene is TRBV28, the J gene TRBJ1-2; 7 nucleotides align to TRBD1. Trimming at V came to 5 bases and at J to 7 bases, leaving 16 bases not matched to a gene. Germline CDR1 MDHEN, CDR2 SYDVKM. This CDR3 has 16 residues. The DNA of the CDR3 is TGTGCCAGCAGTCCCTTTTATCGTGACAGGGATGGTGGCTACACCTTC. This encodes CASSPFYRDRDGGYTF.

The chain recombines TRBV21-1 with TRBJ2-7; the D call TRBD2 from the table was never checked on the DNA. TRBV21-1 is shown as a pseudogene. CDR3 size: 16 residues. This chain's CDR3 is CASSKDEREVSYEQYF. In DNA form, the CDR3 reads TGTGCCAGCAGCAAAGACGAGCGGGAGGTTTCTTACGAGCAGTACTTC.

The chain combines TRBV6-5 with TRBJ2-2; TRBD2 aligns across 7 bases. This CDR3 is built from 13 residues. V was clipped by 5 bases and J by 6 bases; unmatched bases: 3. Germline loops: CDR1 MNHEY, CDR2 SVGAGI. The CDR3, as DNA: TGTGCCAGCAGTGTCCGGGGGGCCGGGGAGCTGTTTTTT. Translation gives CASSVRGAGELFF.

The V and J genes are TRBV6-6 and TRBJ2-3, with D unclear. The CDR3 contains 13 residues. The germline V gene has CDR1 MNHNY and CDR2 SVGAGI (reference sequence). V shed 6 bases and J shed 6 bases, with 13 bases lying between them. CDR3 amino acids: CASRPGFYDTQYF. CDR3 sequence (DNA): TGTGCCAGCAGGCCGGGTTTTTATGATACGCAGTATTTT.

The count of this clone is one. The chain has TRBV7-9 and TRBJ1-2, with TRBD1 matching over 10 bases. CDR3 size: 16 residues. Germline lookup yields CDR1 SEHNR and CDR2 FQNEAQ (reference sequence). V trimming: 5 bases; J trimming: 4 bases; junction bases outside the gene matches: 10. The CDR3 here is CASSMLRDRGTYGYTF. DNA for the CDR3: TGTGCCAGCAGCATGCTCCGGGACAGGGGAACCTATGGCTACACCTTC.

This sequence joins TRBV7-8 and TRBJ2-4, with 7 bases matching TRBD1. This CDR3 has 14 amino acids. CDR1 SGHVS and CDR2 FQNEAQ come from the germline V gene. V lost 4 bases and J lost 12; bases outside the gene matches: 12. This chain's CDR3 is CASSSTTGRGSQYF. CDR3 in DNA: TGTGCCAGCAGCTCTACGACAGGGAGAGGCAGTCAGTACTTC.

The chain links TRBV14 to TRBJ1-6; D gene ambiguous. The CDR3 spans 12 residues. The ends were cut back, 7 bases at V and 5 bases at J, with 6 bases in the middle. Germline CDR1 is SGHDN and CDR2 is FVKESK. CDR3 region: CASNENNSPLHF. CDR3 nucleotide sequence: TGTGCCAGCAACGAGAATAATTCACCCCTCCACTTT.

The chain links TRBV30 to TRBJ2-5; D unresolved. V lost 0 bases and J 5 bases, leaving 10 bases between the germline ends. This CDR3 is 13 amino acids long. The germline V gene encodes CDR1 GTSNPN and CDR2 SVGIG (reference sequence). The DNA of the CDR3 is TGTGCCTGGAGTGTAGCGCCTATGGAGACCCAGTACTTC. This gives the protein CAWSVAPMETQYF.

The chain recombines TRBV5-4 with TRBJ2-5; 9 bases match TRBD1. This CDR3 has 15 residues. Germline V gene lookup returns CDR1 SGHNT and CDR2 YYREEE (reference sequence). V lost 3 bases, J lost 4 bases, and 7 bases stayed unmatched. Written as DNA, the CDR3 is TGTGCCAGCAGCTACTCTACAGGGGGCCGAGAGACCCAGTACTTC. The encoded protein is CASSYSTGGRETQYF.

CDR3 region: CASSEGGTGGGEQYF. CDR3 bases: TGCGCCAGCAGTGAGGGAGGGACAGGGGGCGGCGAGCAGTACTTC. The chain has TRBV10-2 and TRBJ2-7, with 12 nucleotides matching TRBD1. The CDR3 sequence is 15 residues long. CDR1 and CDR2 (germline): WSHSY, SAAADI. J gave up 6 bases and V 2 bases, and 5 bases lay outside the gene matches.

The rearrangement uses TRBV5-4 and TRBJ2-5; 7 bases agree with TRBD1. V lost 0 bases to trimming and J lost 4 bases; unmatched junction nucleotides: 9. This CDR3 is 16 amino acids long. Germline assignment: CDR1 SGHNT and CDR2 YYREEE (reference sequence). The DNA of the CDR3 is TGTGCCAGCAGCTTGGCCGCGACAGGGCTGGGAGAGACCCAGTACTTC. Protein product: CASSLAATGLGETQYF.

The rearrangement uses TRBV30 and TRBJ2-2, with 7 bases fitting TRBD1. Germline loops: CDR1 GTSNPN, CDR2 SVGIG (reference sequence). This CDR3 contains 14 residues. V was pared by 1 base and J by 1 base, with 0 bases of the junction left unmatched. The CDR3 DNA reads as TGTGCCTGGAGTGGGACAGGGAACACCGGGGAGCTGTTTTTT. The encoded protein is CAWSGTGNTGELFF.

The genes are TRBV29-1 and TRBJ2-7, with D unclear. Germline V CDR1 and CDR2: SQVTM, ANQGSEA. Trimming shortened V by 4 bases and J by 2 bases, and 12 bases separated the two germline ends. The CDR3 covers 13 residues. As DNA, the CDR3 is TGCAGCGTTGGGTTCGCGGATCCCTACGAGCAGTACTTC. The encoded protein is CSVGFADPYEQYF.

This clone was counted a few times. This sequence joins TRBV4-3 and TRBJ1-6; 9 bases match TRBD1. The CDR3 has 17 amino acids. Germline V lookup: CDR1 LGHNA, CDR2 YSLEER. V lost 2 bases to trimming and J lost 7 bases; unmatched junction nucleotides: 9. The CDR3, as DNA: TGCGCCAGCAGCCAAACCTATGACAGGGGGGACAATTCACCCCTCCACTTT. It specifies CASSQTYDRGDNSPLHF.

The V and J genes are TRBV18 and TRBJ1-1; unclear D gene. The CDR3 is 13 amino acids. Germline CDR1 KGHSH, CDR2 LQKENI. Deletions cut 4 bases from V and 4 bases from J, with 10 bases between. CDR3 amino acids: CASSLVERTEAFF. CDR3 DNA: TGTGCCAGCTCACTCGTCGAGCGCACTGAAGCTTTCTTT.

This rearrangement joins TRBV28 to TRBJ1-4; D may be TRBD1 (6 bases). This CDR3 is 14 amino acids long. Trimming cost V 3 bases and J 11 bases, with 16 bases left between them. The germline V gene encodes CDR1 MDHEN and CDR2 SYDVKM. The chain's CDR3 is CASSFQGSTGKLFF. CDR3 coding DNA: TGTGCCAGCAGTTTCCAGGGGTCGACGGGGAAACTGTTTTTT.

This clone was counted only a few times. This sequence joins TRBV7-2 and TRBJ2-7; TRBD1 might be the D (5 bases). Germline loops: CDR1 SGHTA, CDR2 FQGNSA. The CDR3 spans 13 residues. V was pared by 5 bases and J by 0 bases, with 8 bases between. CDR3 region: CASSRQSSYEQYF. CDR3 bases: TGTGCCAGCAGCCGACAGAGCTCCTACGAGCAGTACTTC.

The V gene is TRBV6-5, the J gene TRBJ1-2; D unresolved. Trimming pared 6 bases from V and 4 bases from J, leaving 12 bases between. The germline V gene has CDR1 MNHEY and CDR2 SVGAGI. This CDR3 spans 13 amino acids. CDR3 protein: CASSPSYLYGYTF. Here the CDR3 DNA reads TGTGCCAGCAGCCCCAGTTACCTCTATGGCTACACCTTC.

This chain links TRBV7-9 with TRBJ1-5, with D possibly TRBD1 on 5 matching bases. Trimming removed 5 bases at V and 4 bases at J, with 12 bases between. CDR3 size: 14 residues. Per germline, CDR1 SEHNR and CDR2 FQNEAQ (reference sequence). The CDR3 bases are TGTGCCAGCAGCGATATGGAGGGGAATCAGCCCCAGCATTTT. Translated, it gives CASSDMEGNQPQHF. The full variable domain, completed using reference TRBV7-9 and TRBJ1-5, is DTGVSQNPRHKITKRGQNVTFRCDPISEHNRLYWYRQTLGQGPEFLTYFQNEAQLEKSRLLSDRFSAERPKGSFSTLEIQRTEQGDSAMYLCASSDMEGNQPQHFGDGTRLSIL.

This chain joins TRBV9 and TRBJ2-1, with D unclear. This CDR3 is built from 15 residues. Per germline, CDR1 SGDLS and CDR2 YYNGEE. V was shortened by 5 bases and J by 0 bases, with 12 bases between the two germline ends. In nucleotides, the CDR3 is TGTGCCAGCAGTCGAGGCCCGAGCTCCTACAATGAGCAGTTCTTC. This codes for CASSRGPSSYNEQFF.

The sample holds one count of this clone. Relative to the germline gene, one junction end is altered; a read error may explain this. The chain carries TRBV7-9 and TRBJ1-2; D gene ambiguous. Germline V gene sequence: CDR1 SEHNR, CDR2 FQNEAQ (reference sequence). This CDR3 is built from 12 residues. Here the CDR3 DNA reads TGTTCCAGCAGCTTAGGAGTCAATTCCTACACCTTC. This encodes CSSSLGVNSYTF.